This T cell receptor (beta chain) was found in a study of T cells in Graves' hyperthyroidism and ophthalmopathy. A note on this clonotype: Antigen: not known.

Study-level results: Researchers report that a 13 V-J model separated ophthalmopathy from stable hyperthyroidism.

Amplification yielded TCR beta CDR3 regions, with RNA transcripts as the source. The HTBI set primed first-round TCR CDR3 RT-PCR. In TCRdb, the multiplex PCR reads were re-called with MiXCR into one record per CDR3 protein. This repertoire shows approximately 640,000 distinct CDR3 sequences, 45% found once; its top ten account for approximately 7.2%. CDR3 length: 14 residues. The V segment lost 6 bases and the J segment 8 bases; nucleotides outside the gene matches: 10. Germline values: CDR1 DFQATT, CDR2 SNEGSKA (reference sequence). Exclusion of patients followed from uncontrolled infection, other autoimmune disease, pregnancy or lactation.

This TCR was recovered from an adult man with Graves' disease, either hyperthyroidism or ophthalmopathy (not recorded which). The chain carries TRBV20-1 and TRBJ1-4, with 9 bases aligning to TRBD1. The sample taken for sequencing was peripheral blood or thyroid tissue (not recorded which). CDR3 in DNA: TGCAGTGCCCGGACCGGGACAGGGAGGGAAAAACTGTTTTTT. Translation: CSARTGTGREKLFF.